This TCR beta chain was captured by sequencing in a study of T-cell memory formation after mild COVID-19. TCRdb processed the 5' RACE reads anew with MiXCR; each CDR3 protein has one entry. Found here are fewer than 700,000 distinct CDR3 sequences, 20% to 25% of them singletons; the top ten hold under 8.5%. Study-wide results and caveats: Researchers report contracting CD4+ clones mostly in CM and EM, with CD8+ clones in EMRA.

This clonotype was observed at least ten times. What it binds is unknown. The germline CDR1 and CDR2 sequences are SGHVS and FQNEAQ. V was pared by 6 bases and J by 7 bases, with 13 bases of the junction left unmatched. There are 15 residues in the CDR3. The chain combines TRBV7-8 with TRBJ2-5; TRBD1 aligns across 8 bases. The sample was PBMCs or a T cell subset sorted from them (not recorded which). The sequence was collected from an adult woman who had mild COVID-19 (a few samples of this study predate the infection). Cell type and time point are not known. In DNA form, the CDR3 reads TGTGCCAGCAGAGAGTGGACAGGGAGCGGAGGGACCCAGTACTTC. Protein: CASREWTGSGGTQYF.